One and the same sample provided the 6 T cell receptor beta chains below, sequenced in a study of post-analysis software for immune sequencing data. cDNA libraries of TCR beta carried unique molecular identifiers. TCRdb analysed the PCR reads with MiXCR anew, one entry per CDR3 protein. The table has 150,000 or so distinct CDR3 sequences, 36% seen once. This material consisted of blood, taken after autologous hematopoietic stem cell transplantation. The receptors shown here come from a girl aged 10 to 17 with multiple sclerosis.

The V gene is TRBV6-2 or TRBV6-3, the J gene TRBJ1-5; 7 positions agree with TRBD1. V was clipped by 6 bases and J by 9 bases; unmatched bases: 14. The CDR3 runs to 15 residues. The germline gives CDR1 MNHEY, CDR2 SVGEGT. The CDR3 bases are TGTGCCAGCAGAAATCGGGGAGGGGGACAGTGGCCCCAGCATTTT. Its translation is CASRNRGGGQWPQHF.

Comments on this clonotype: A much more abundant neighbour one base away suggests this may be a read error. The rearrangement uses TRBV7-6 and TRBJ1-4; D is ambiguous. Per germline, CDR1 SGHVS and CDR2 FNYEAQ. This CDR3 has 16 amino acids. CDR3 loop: CAGSPRTPATNEKLFF. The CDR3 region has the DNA TGTGCCGGCAGCCCTCGGACGCCTGCAACTAATGAAAAACTGTTTTTT.

The CDR3, as DNA: TGCGCCAGCAGCTGGCTCCGGGGCGGATCCCCGAACTGGGATACGCAGTATTTT. Amino acids: CASSWLRGGSPNWDTQYF. V usage is TRBV5-1 and J usage is TRBJ2-3; D is possibly TRBD1 or TRBD2 (5 bases each). The CDR3 is made up of 18 amino acids. V was pared by 3 bases and J by 6 bases, with 26 bases between. CDR1 is SGHRS, CDR2 YFSETQ, per germline.

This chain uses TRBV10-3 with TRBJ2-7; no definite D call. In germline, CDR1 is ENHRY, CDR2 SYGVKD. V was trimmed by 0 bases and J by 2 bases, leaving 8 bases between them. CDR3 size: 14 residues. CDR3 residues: CAISESRLTYEQYF. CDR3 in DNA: TGTGCCATCAGTGAGTCGAGACTGACCTACGAGCAGTACTTC.

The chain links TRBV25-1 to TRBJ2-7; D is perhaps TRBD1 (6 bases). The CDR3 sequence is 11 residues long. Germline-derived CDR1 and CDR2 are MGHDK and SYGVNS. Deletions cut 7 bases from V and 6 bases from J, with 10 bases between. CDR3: CASNRAGEQYF. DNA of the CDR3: TGTGCCAGCAACAGGGCCGGCGAGCAGTACTTC.

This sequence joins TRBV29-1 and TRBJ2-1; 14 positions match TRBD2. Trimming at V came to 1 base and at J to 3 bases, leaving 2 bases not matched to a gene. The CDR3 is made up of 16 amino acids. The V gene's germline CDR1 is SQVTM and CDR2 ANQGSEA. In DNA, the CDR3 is TGCAGCGTTGAAGGGACTAGCGGGAGGAACTACAATGAGCAGTTCTTC. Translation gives CSVEGTSGRNYNEQFF.